The 28 T cell receptor beta chains below all came from one sample that was sequenced in a study of blood T cell repertoires in COVID-19. Data came from immunoSEQ multiplex PCR; TCRdb stores just in-frame clones and leaves some out. The table includes about 200,000 clones, approximately 80% detected once. Material: PBMCs or T cells enriched from blood (not recorded which). These receptor sequences come from a woman aged 60-75 years with acute COVID-19.

The CDR3 nucleotides are TGTGCCAGCAGTTACGACAGGGGCTACGAGCAGTACGTC. As protein: CASSYDRGYEQYV. The chain recombines TRBV6-2 or TRBV6-3 with TRBJ2-7; TRBD1 matches 8 bases. Germline CDR1 MNHEY, CDR2 SVGEGT. Losses at the gene ends were 2 bases for V and 3 bases for J; bases not matched to a gene: 0. There are 13 residues in the CDR3.

This sequence joins TRBV14 and TRBJ1-1; tentatively, D is TRBD1 (6 bases). The CDR3 runs 13 residues. V lost 0 bases to trimming and J lost 12 bases, with 14 bases between them. Per the germline V gene, CDR1 is SGHDN and CDR2 is FVKESK. CDR3: CASSQDITGHTFF. Here the CDR3 DNA reads TGTGCCAGCAGCCAAGATATTACGGGACACACTTTCTTT.

This clone is a singleton in its sample. The chain joins TRBV4-2 to TRBJ2-1; unclear D gene. Germline V gene data show CDR1 as LGHNA and CDR2 as YNFKEQ. CDR3 length: 11 amino acids. Trimming cost V 2 bases and J 9 bases, with 5 bases left between them. The DNA for the CDR3 is TGTGCCAGCAGCCAACAGTTTGAGCAGTTCTTC. This codes for CASSQQFEQFF.

J is TRBJ2-3 and V is TRBV7-2; TRBD2 matches at 10 bases. CDR3 length: 15 residues. The V gene's germline CDR1 is SGHTA and CDR2 FQGNSA. The V and J ends lost 4 bases and 4 bases, in that order; junction bases with no gene match: 5. The CDR3 is CASSWLAGVADTQYF. The CDR3 nucleotides are TGTGCCAGCAGCTGGCTAGCGGGAGTCGCAGATACGCAGTATTTT. The variable domain in full, with the rest retrieved from reference TRBV7-2 and TRBJ2-3, is GAGVSQSPSNKVTEKGKDVELRCDPISGHTALYWYRQSLGQGLEFLIYFQGNSAPDKSGLPSDRFSAERTGGSVSTLTIQRTQQEDSAVYLCASSWLAGVADTQYFGPGTRLTVL.

The gene calls are TRBV15 and TRBJ2-1, with 8 bases that match TRBD1. The CDR3 loop spans 15 amino acids. The V gene's germline CDR1 is LNHNV and CDR2 YYDKDF (reference sequence). Unmatched junction bases numbered 7, after V lost 5 bases and J lost 4 bases. The CDR3 loop reads CATSPTGGRYNEQFF. The DNA of the CDR3 is TGTGCCACCAGCCCCACAGGGGGGAGGTACAATGAGCAGTTCTTC.

This CDR3 is CASSYSIASSYEQYF. The CDR3 coding sequence is TGTGCCAGCAGTTACTCGATAGCGTCCTCCTACGAGCAGTACTTC. This chain links TRBV6-5 with TRBJ2-7; D is perhaps TRBD2 (5 bases). Germline V gene sequence: CDR1 MNHEY, CDR2 SVGAGI. Trimming left V 0 bases short and J 0 bases short, with 9 bases between. The CDR3 runs 15 residues.

The chain uses TRBV9 and TRBJ1-2; TRBD1 is a possible D gene (5 bases). CDR1 is SGDLS, CDR2 YYNGEE, per germline. The CDR3 length is 14 residues. V lost 6 bases, J lost 3 bases, and 15 bases lay in between. CDR3: CASTAGSGDYGYTF. The CDR3 DNA is TGTGCCAGCACTGCAGGTTCGGGGGACTATGGCTACACCTTC.

V and J are TRBV7-2 and TRBJ1-5; D might be TRBD1 (6 bases). The germline V and J ends were trimmed by 4 bases and 0 bases, with 13 bases remaining between them. The CDR3 runs to 16 residues. The V gene's germline CDR1 is SGHTA and CDR2 FQGNSA. The CDR3 coding sequence is TGTGCCAGCAGCTCAACGGGACAACATAGCAATCAGCCCCAGCATTTT. Encoded protein: CASSSTGQHSNQPQHF.

This clone was observed once. The rearrangement links TRBV13 to TRBJ1-4; D ambiguous. CDR3 length equals 12 residues. With 5 bases removed from V and 12 bases from J, the gap between germline ends came to 13 bases. Germline V gene lookup returns CDR1 PRHDT and CDR2 FYEKMQ (reference sequence). Here the CDR3 reads CASSTYGRELFF. CDR3 DNA: TGTGCCAGCAGCACCTATGGGAGGGAACTGTTTTTT.

The rearrangement uses TRBV16 and TRBJ1-2; 7 positions match TRBD1. V gave up 1 base and J gave up 4 bases; unmatched junction bases: 6. The CDR3 length is 15 residues. Germline assignment: CDR1 KGHSY and CDR2 FQNENV. DNA of the CDR3: TGTGCCAGCAGCCAATTGCGAGGGGGCGGCTATGGCTACACCTTC. Encoded protein: CASSQLRGGGYGYTF.

This clone was seen a few times. The CDR3 sequence is CASSVDRSNTGELFF. CDR3 DNA: TGTGCCAGCAGCGTCGACAGGTCGAACACCGGGGAGCTGTTTTTT. The chain employs TRBV9 and TRBJ2-2, with D possibly TRBD1 on 6 matching bases. V was clipped by 2 bases and J by 0 bases, with 8 bases between them. The CDR3 has 15 amino acids. Per germline, CDR1 SGDLS and CDR2 YYNGEE.

This sequence joins TRBV6-2 or TRBV6-3 and TRBJ1-4; D may be TRBD1 (6 bases). Germline V gene lookup returns CDR1 MNHEY and CDR2 SVGEGT. There are 17 residues in the CDR3. V was shortened by 4 bases and J by 6 bases, with 21 bases between the two germline ends. CDR3 amino acids: CASSSDRPRVRDEKLFF. CDR3 bases: TGTGCCAGCAGTTCTGACAGGCCCCGGGTGAGAGATGAAAAACTGTTTTTT.

The chain recombines TRBV11-3 with TRBJ2-5; the D gene is possibly TRBD2 (6 bases). CDR3 length: 15 amino acids. CDR1 SGHNT and CDR2 YENEEA come from the germline V gene. The V and J ends lost 5 bases and 9 bases respectively, with 22 bases between them. This chain's CDR3 is CASSPGSEGLFPQYF. The CDR3 DNA reads as TGTGCCAGCAGCCCAGGATCGGAGGGGCTGTTCCCCCAGTACTTC. Filled out from reference TRBV11-3 and TRBJ2-5, the complete variable domain reads EAGVVQSPRYKIIEKKQPVAFWCNPISGHNTLYWYLQNLGQGPELLIRYENEEAVDDSQLPKDRFSAERLKGVDSTLKIQPAELGDSAVYLCASSPGSEGLFPQYFGPGTRLLVL.

Concerning this clone: One junction end disagrees with the germline gene, perhaps due to a read error. This chain joins TRBV12-5 and TRBJ2-7; D is perhaps TRBD1 (5 bases). The CDR3 contains 10 residues. CDR1 is LGHNT and CDR2 is FRNRAP in the germline V gene. This chain's CDR3 is CASGFRQGDF. The CDR3 DNA sequence: TGTGCTAGTGGTTTCCGCCAAGGGGACTTC.

The chain is built from TRBV19 and TRBJ2-1; TRBD2 matches at 8 bases. The CDR3 sequence is 15 residues long. Germline V gene sequence: CDR1 LNHDA, CDR2 SQIVND (reference sequence). V shed 3 bases and J 2 bases; nucleotides not matched to a gene: 3. The CDR3 DNA is TGTGCCAGTAGTATGGAGCGGGGGCCCTACAATGAGCAGTTCTTC. The encoded protein is CASSMERGPYNEQFF.

CDR3 loop: CASSATFSYEQYF. The CDR3 bases are TGTGCCAGCAGCGCGACTTTTTCCTACGAGCAGTACTTC. The chain recombines TRBV7-2 with TRBJ2-7, with D unclear. V lost 5 bases to trimming and J lost 1 base, with 9 bases between them. The CDR3 spans 13 residues. Germline V gene sequence: CDR1 SGHTA, CDR2 FQGNSA.

The chain links TRBV9 to TRBJ2-7; 7 positions agree with TRBD1. This CDR3 spans 14 amino acids. CDR1 SGDLS and CDR2 YYNGEE come from the germline V gene. V trimming: 0 bases; J trimming: 3 bases; junction bases outside the gene matches: 3. CDR3 sequence (DNA): TGTGCCAGCAGCGTAGGCGACAGGGTCTACGAGCAGTACTTC. Amino acids: CASSVGDRVYEQYF.

The chain combines TRBV6-5 with TRBJ2-1, with 10 bases that match TRBD2. Germline-derived CDR1 and CDR2 are MNHEY and SVGAGI. The CDR3 is 15 amino acids. Trimming at V came to 6 bases and at J to 10 bases, leaving 12 bases not matched to a gene. The CDR3 bases are TGTGCCAGCAGCCGGTCGGTAGCGGGGGGTGAAGAGCAGTTCTTC. Encoded protein: CASSRSVAGGEEQFF.

The genes are TRBV5-1 and TRBJ1-4; no reliable D call. CDR1 and CDR2 (germline): SGHRS, YFSETQ. The CDR3 consists of 14 residues. V was pared by 4 bases and J by 5 bases, with 12 bases between. CDR3 protein: CASSPERMNEKLFF. CDR3 nucleotide sequence: TGCGCCAGCAGCCCGGAGCGGATGAATGAAAAACTGTTTTTT.

Of note for this clone: This specimen includes other DNA sequences encoding the same CDR3. The V call is TRBV5-1, the J call TRBJ1-1, with D possibly matching TRBD1 (5 bases). Trimming took 3 bases from V and 1 from J, leaving 7 bases between them. The germline gives CDR1 SGHRS, CDR2 YFSETQ. This CDR3 is 13 amino acids long. The CDR3 sequence is CASSSQGNTEAFF. For the CDR3, the DNA is TGCGCCAGCAGCTCCCAGGGGAACACTGAAGCTTTCTTT.

The genes are TRBV19 and TRBJ2-1, with D perhaps matching TRBD2 (6 bases). This CDR3 has 14 residues. The V gene lost 11 bases and the J gene lost 10 bases, with 24 bases spanning the gap. CDR1 and CDR2 (germline): LNHDA, SQIVND (reference sequence). CDR3 sequence reads: CASQYGVAEGEQFF. The CDR3 coding sequence is TGTGCCTCCCAGTATGGAGTGGCGGAGGGCGAGCAGTTCTTC.

This sequence joins TRBV6-2 or TRBV6-3 and TRBJ1-2; D not resolved. The CDR3 consists of 14 residues. Germline V gene data show CDR1 as MNHEY and CDR2 as SVGEGT. V was shortened by 2 bases and J by 8 bases, with 15 bases between the two germline ends. This CDR3 reads CASSYRSAKEGYTF. The DNA of the CDR3 is TGTGCCAGCAGTTACAGGTCGGCTAAGGAGGGCTACACCTTC.

The chain couples TRBV2 to TRBJ1-5; a possible D gene is TRBD1 (6 bases). V lost 1 base, J lost 7 bases, and 11 bases lay in between. The germline CDR1 and CDR2 sequences are SNHLY and FYNNEI. The CDR3 runs to 14 residues. The CDR3 here is CASSEGLGGQPQHF. Written as DNA, the CDR3 is TGTGCCAGCAGTGAAGGGCTTGGGGGCCAGCCCCAGCATTTT.

The chain links TRBV14 to TRBJ1-4; the D gene is possibly TRBD1 (6 bases). The CDR3 extends over 16 amino acids. Germline V CDR1 and CDR2: SGHDN, FVKESK. The V end was cut by 0 bases, the J end by 8 bases, with 16 bases between. CDR3 amino acids: CASSQERRQGSEKLFF. The CDR3 DNA follows: TGTGCCAGCAGCCAAGAGCGGCGGCAGGGGTCGGAAAAACTGTTTTTT.

The chain has TRBV20-1 and TRBJ1-1; 12 bases line up with TRBD1. The CDR3 has 17 residues. In germline, CDR1 is DFQATT, CDR2 SNEGSKA (reference sequence). The J segment lost 3 bases and the V segment lost 3 bases, leaving 11 bases of the junction unmatched. The CDR3 loop reads CSASGPGQGARYTEAFF. The CDR3, as DNA: TGCAGTGCTAGTGGCCCGGGACAGGGGGCAAGGTACACTGAAGCTTTCTTT.

V and J are TRBV3-1 (or the pseudogene TRBV3-2) and TRBJ1-6, with D hard to call. CDR3 length: 14 residues. From germline, CDR1 is LGHDT and CDR2 YNNKEL (reference sequence). V was clipped by 6 bases and J by 5 bases, with 11 bases between them. This CDR3 reads CASRLLENNSPLHF. The CDR3 region has the DNA TGTGCCAGCAGGCTCTTAGAAAATAATTCACCCCTCCACTTT.

The V and J genes are TRBV25-1 and TRBJ1-2; unclear D gene. The CDR3 has 11 residues. The germline CDR1 and CDR2 sequences are MGHDK and SYGVNS. V was cut by 2 bases and J by 8 bases, with 6 bases left in between. The CDR3, as DNA: TGTGCCAGCAGTGAAGGAGGAGGCTACACCTTC. Residues: CASSEGGGYTF.

This chain connects TRBV11-2 to TRBJ1-4; no firm D call. Germline loops: CDR1 SGHAT, CDR2 FQNNGV. The ends were cut back, 5 bases at V and 4 bases at J, with 8 bases in the middle. CDR3 length: 13 amino acids. The DNA for the CDR3 is TGTGCCAGCAGCGTGACGGGTAATGAAAAACTGTTTTTT. Its translation is CASSVTGNEKLFF.